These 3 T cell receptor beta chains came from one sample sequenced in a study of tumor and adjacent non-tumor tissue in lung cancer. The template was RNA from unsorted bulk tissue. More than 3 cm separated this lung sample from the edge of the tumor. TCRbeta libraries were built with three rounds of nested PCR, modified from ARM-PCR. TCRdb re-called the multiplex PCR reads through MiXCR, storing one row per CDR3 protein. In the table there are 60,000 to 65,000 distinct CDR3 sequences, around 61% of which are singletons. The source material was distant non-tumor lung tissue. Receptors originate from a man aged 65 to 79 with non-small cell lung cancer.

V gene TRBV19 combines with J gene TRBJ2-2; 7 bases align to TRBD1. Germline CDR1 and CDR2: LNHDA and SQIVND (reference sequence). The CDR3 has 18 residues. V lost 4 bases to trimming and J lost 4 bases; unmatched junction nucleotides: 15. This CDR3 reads CASSTPRTGRLITGELFF. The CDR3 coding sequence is TGTGCCAGTAGTACCCCAAGGACAGGCAGGCTTATCACCGGGGAGCTGTTTTTT.

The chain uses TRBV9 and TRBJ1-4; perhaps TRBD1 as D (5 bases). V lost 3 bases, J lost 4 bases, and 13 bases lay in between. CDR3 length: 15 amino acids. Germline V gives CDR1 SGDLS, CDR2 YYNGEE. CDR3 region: CASSGRDGDNEKLFF. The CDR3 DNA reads TGTGCCAGCAGCGGCCGGGACGGAGATAATGAAAAACTGTTTTTT.

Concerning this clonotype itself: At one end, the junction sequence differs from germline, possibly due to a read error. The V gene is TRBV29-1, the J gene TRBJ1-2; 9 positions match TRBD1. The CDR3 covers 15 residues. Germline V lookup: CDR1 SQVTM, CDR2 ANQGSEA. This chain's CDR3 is CSAGAGQGHVYGYAF. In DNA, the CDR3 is TGCAGCGCAGGCGCGGGACAGGGCCATGTCTATGGCTACGCCTTC.